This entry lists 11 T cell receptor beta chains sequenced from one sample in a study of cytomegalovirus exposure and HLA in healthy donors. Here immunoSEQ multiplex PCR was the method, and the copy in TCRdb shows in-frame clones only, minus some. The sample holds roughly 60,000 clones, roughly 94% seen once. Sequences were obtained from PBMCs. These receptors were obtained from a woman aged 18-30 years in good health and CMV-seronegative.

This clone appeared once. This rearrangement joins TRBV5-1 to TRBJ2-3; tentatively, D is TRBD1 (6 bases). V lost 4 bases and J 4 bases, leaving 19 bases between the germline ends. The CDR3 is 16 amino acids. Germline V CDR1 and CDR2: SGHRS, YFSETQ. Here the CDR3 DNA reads TGCGCCAGCAGCGCGACCTGGGGGCTAAGGGCAGATACGCAGTATTTT. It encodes CASSATWGLRADTQYF.

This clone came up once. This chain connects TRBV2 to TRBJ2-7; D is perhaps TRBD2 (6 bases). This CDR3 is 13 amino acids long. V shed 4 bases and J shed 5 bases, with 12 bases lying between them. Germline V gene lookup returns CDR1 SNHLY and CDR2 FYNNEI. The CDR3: CASSARREDEQYF. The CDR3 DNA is TGTGCCAGCAGTGCCCGAAGGGAGGACGAGCAGTACTTC.

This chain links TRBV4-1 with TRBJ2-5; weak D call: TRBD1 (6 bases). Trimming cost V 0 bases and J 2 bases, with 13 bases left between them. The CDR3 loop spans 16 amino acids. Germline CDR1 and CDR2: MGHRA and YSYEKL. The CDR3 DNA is TGCGCCAGCAGCCAAGATTGGGACACATTACAAGAGACCCAGTACTTC. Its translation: CASSQDWDTLQETQYF.

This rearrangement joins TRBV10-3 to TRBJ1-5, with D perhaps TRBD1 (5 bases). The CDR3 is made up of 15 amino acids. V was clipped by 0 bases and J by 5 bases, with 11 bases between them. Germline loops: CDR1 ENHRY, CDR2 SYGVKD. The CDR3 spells CAISESLDIDQPQHF. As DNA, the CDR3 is TGTGCCATCAGTGAGTCCCTGGACATTGATCAGCCCCAGCATTTT.

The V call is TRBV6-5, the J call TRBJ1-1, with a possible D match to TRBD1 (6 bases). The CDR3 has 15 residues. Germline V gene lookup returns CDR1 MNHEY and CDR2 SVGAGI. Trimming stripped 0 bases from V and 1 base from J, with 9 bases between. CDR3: CASSYSGASNTEAFF. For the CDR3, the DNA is TGTGCCAGCAGTTACTCGGGGGCTTCGAACACTGAAGCTTTCTTT.

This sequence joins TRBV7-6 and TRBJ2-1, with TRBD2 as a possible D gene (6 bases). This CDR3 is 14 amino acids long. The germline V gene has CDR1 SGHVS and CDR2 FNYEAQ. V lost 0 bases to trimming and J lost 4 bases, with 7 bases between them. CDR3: CASSLAGGYNEQFF. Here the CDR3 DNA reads TGTGCCAGCAGCTTAGCGGGGGGTTACAATGAGCAGTTCTTC.

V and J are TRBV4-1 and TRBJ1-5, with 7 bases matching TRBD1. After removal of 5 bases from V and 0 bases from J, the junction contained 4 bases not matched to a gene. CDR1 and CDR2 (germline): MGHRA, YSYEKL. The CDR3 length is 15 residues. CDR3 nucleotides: TGCGCCAGCAGCACGGGACAGTATAGCAATCAGCCCCAGCATTTT. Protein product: CASSTGQYSNQPQHF.

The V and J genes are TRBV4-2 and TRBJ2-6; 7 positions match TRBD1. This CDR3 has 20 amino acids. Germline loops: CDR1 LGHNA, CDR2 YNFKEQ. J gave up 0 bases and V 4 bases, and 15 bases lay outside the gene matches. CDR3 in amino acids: CASSLVAGTVVGSGANVLTF. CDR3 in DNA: TGTGCCAGCAGCCTCGTAGCCGGGACAGTCGTGGGCTCTGGGGCCAACGTCCTGACTTTC.

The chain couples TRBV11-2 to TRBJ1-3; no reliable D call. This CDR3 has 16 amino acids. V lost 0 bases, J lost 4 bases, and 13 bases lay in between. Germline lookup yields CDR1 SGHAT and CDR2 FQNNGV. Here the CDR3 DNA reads TGTGCCAGCAGCTTAGACCCTGCCAGAGCGGGAAACACCATATATTTT. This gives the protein CASSLDPARAGNTIYF.

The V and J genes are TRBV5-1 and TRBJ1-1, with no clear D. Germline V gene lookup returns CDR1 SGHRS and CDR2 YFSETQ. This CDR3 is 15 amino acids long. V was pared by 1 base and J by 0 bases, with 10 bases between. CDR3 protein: CASSLIGYMNTEAFF. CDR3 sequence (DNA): TGCGCCAGCAGCTTGATCGGGTATATGAACACTGAAGCTTTCTTT.

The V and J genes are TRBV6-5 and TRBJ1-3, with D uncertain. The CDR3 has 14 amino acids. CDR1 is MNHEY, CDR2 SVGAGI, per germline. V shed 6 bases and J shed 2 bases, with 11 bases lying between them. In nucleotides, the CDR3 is TGTGCCAGCAGGAGACAACTCGCTGGAAACACCATATATTTT. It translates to CASRRQLAGNTIYF.